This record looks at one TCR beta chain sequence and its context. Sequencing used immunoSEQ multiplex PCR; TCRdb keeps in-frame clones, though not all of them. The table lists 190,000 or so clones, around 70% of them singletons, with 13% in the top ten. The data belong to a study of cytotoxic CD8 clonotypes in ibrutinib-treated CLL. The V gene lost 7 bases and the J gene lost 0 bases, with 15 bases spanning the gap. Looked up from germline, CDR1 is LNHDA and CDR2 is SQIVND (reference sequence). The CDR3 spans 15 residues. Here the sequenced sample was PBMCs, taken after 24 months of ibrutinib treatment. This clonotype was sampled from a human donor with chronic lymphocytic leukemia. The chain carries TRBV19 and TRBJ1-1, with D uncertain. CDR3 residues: CASKITLGVNTEAFF. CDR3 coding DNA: TGTGCCAGTAAAATCACGCTCGGGGTGAACACTGAAGCTTTCTTT.